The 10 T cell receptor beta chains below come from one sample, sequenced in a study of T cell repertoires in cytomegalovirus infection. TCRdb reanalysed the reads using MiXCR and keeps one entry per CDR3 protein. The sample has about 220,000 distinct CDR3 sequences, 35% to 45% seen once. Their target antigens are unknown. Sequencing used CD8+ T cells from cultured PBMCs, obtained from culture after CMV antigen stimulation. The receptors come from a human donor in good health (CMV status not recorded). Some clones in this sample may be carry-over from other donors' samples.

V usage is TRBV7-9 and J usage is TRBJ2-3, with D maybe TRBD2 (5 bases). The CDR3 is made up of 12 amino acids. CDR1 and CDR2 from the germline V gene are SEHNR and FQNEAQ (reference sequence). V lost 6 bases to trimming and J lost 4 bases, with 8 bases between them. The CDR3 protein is CASRREPDTQYF. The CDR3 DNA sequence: TGTGCCAGCAGAAGGGAGCCAGATACGCAGTATTTT.

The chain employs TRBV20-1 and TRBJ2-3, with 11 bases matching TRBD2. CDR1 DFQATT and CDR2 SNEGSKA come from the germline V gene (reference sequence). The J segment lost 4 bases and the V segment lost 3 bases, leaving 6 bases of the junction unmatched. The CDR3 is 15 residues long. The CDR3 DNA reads TGCAGTGCTAGGACTAGCGGGGTCCGCCCAGATACGCAGTATTTT. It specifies CSARTSGVRPDTQYF.

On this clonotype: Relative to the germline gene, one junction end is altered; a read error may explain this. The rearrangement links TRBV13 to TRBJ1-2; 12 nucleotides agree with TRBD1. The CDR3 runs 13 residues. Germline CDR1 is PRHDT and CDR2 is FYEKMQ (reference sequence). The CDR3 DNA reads TGTGCCAGCAGCTCCCGGGACAGGGGGCCATTCCCCTTC. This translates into CASSSRDRGPFPF.

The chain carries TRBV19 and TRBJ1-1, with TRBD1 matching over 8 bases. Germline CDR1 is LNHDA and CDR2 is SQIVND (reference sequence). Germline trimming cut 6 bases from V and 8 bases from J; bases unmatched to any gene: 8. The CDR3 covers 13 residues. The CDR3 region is CASRDRTGNEAFF. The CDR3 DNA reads TGTGCCAGTAGGGATAGGACAGGGAACGAAGCTTTCTTT.

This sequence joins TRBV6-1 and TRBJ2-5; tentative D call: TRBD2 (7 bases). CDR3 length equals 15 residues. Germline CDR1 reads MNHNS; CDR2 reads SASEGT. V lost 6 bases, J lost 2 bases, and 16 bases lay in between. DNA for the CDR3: TGTGCCAGCAGAGGTAGGGGGGGGCTTCAAGAGACCCAGTACTTC. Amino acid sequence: CASRGRGGLQETQYF.

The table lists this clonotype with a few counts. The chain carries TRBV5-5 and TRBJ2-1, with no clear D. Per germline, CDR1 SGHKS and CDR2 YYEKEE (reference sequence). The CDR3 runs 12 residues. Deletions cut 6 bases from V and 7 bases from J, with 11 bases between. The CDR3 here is CASIPFGNEQFF. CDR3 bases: TGTGCCAGCATCCCGTTCGGGAATGAGCAGTTCTTC.

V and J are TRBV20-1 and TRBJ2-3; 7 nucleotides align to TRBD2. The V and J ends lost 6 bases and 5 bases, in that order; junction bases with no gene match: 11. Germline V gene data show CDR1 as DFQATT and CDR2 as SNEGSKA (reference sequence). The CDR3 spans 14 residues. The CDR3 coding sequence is TGCAGTGCCGGTCTAGCGGAGAAAGGAGATACGCAGTATTTT. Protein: CSAGLAEKGDTQYF.

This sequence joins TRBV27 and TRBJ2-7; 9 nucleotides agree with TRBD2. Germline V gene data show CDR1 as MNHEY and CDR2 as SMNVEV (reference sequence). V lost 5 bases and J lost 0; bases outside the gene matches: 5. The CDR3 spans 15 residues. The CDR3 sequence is CASSPKTSGSYEQYF. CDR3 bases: TGTGCCAGCAGTCCGAAGACTAGCGGCTCCTACGAGCAGTACTTC.

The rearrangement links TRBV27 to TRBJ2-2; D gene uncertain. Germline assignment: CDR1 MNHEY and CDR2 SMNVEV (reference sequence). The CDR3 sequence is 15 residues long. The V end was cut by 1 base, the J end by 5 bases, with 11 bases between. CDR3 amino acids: CASSLLSRRTGELFF. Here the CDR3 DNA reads TGTGCCAGCAGTTTATTATCCCGAAGGACCGGGGAGCTGTTTTTT.

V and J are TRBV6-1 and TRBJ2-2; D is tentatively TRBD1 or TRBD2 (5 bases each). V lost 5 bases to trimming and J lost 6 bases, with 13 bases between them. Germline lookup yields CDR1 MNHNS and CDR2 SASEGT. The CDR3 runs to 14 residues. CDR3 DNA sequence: TGTGCCAGCAGTCGCCGTGGGACGGCCGGGGAGCTGTTTTTT. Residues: CASSRRGTAGELFF.